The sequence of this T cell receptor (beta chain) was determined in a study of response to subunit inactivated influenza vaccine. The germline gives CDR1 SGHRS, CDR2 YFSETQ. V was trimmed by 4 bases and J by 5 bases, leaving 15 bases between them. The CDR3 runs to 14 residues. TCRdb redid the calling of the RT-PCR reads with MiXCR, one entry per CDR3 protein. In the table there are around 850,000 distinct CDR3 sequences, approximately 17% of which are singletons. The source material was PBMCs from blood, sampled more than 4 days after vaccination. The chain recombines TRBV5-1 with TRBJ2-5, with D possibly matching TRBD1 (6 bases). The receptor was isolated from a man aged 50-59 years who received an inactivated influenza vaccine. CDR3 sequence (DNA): TGCGCCAGCAGCCCCATGACAGGATGGGAGACCCAGTACTTC. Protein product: CASSPMTGWETQYF.